The present T cell receptor beta chain was sequenced within a study of cytomegalovirus exposure and HLA in healthy donors. Background on the study: The 110 or so validation repertoires were produced on the same platform as the roughly 670 repertoires of the first cohort. This was reported in a later analysis.

Sequencing was performed with immunoSEQ multiplex PCR; in TCRdb, only in-frame clones are kept and a portion is missing. The table records under 150,000 clones, around 88% of them present only once. Study results and caveats: Some TCR beta chains (about 170 of them) were listed as cytomegalovirus-associated. Many donors carried some public TCRs, although rarity characterized most TCR sequences.

Concerning this clone: The antigen is undetermined.

The sample was PBMCs. The receptor's source is a woman in her late teens or twenties in good health and CMV-seropositive.

The chain's CDR3 is CATSRDEVNNSPLHF. The CDR3 DNA reads TGTGCCACCAGCAGAGATGAGGTCAATAATTCACCCCTCCACTTT. This chain uses TRBV15 with TRBJ1-6, with unresolved D. Trimming took 0 bases from V and 5 from J, leaving 8 bases between them. The CDR3 loop spans 15 amino acids. The germline V gene has CDR1 LNHNV and CDR2 YYDKDF (reference sequence).